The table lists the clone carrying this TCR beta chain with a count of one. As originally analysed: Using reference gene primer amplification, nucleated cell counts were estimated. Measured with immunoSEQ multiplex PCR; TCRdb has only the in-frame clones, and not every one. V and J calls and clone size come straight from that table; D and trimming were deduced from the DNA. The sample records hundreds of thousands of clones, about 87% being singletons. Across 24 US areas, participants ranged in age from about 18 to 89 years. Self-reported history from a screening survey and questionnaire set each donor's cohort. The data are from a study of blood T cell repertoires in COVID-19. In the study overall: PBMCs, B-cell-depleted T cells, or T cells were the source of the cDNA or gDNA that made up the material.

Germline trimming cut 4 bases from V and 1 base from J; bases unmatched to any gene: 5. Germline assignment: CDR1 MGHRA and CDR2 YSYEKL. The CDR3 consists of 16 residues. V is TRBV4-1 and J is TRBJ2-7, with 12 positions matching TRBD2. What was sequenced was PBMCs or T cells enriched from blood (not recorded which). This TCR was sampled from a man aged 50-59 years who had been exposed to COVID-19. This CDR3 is CASSRQTSGGSYEQYF. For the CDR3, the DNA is TGCGCCAGCAGCCGACAGACTAGCGGGGGTTCCTACGAGCAGTACTTC.